This TCR beta chain was documented in a study of beta chain features in type 1 diabetes. There are a few counts of this clone. As yet, its antigen is unknown. Study observations and caveats: Shortening that was moderate but significant affected the TCRB CDR3s of Type 1 diabetes patients in all four CD4+ subsets. VDJ junctions from patients with type 1 diabetes contained fewer insertions and more deletions.

Using CD45RO/CCR7/CD25/CD127/CD95/CD27, CD4+ naive, central memory, regulatory and stem cell-like memory cells were sorted. Sequenced material consisted of expressed TCRB transcripts (all of the isolated RNA was reverse transcribed). Regulatory, naive and central memory T cell samples averaged about 3.5 million reads. The data were produced by immunoSEQ multiplex PCR, yet TCRdb's version contains in-frame clones alone and is incomplete. The profile covers 150,000 to 190,000 clones, with 10% to 13% appearing a single time and more than 0.4% taken by the ten largest. The sequenced sample consisted of central memory CD4+ T cells from blood. This clonotype was sampled from a man aged 30-40 years with type 1 diabetes.

For the CDR3, the DNA is TGCAGCGGACGGAGAACGCGTGGCGATGAGCAGTTCTTC. Its translation: CSGRRTRGDEQFF. The chain links TRBV29-1 to TRBJ2-1; D is undetermined. The CDR3 extends over 13 amino acids. Trimming left V 7 bases short and J 8 bases short, with 18 bases between. CDR1 and CDR2 (germline): SQVTM, ANQGSEA.